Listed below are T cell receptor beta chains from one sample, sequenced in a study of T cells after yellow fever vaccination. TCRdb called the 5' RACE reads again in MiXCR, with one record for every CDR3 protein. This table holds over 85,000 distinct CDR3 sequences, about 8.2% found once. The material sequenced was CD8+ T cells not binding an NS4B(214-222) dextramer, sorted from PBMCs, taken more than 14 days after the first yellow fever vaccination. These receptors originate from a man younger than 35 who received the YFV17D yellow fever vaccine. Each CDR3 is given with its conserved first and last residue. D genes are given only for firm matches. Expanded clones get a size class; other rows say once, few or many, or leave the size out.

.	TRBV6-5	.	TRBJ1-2	TGTGCCAGCAGTTACGGGCTCCGGGGTACCATCTATGGCTACACCTTC	CASSYGLRGTIYGYTF
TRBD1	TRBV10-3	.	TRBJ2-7	TGTGCCATCAGATCACCGGGACAGGGGGACGAGCAGTACTTC	CAIRSPGQGDEQYF
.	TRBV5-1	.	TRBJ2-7	TGCGCCAGCAGCTTGGAGTACGGCGAGCAGTACTTC	CASSLEYGEQYF
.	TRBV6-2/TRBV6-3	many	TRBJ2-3	TGTGCCAGCACCCGGGGACGGGCCACAGATACGCAGTATTTT	CASTRGRATDTQYF
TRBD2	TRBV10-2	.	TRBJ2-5	TGCGCCAGCGCGGGGGAGTACCAAGAGACCCAGTACTTC	CASAGEYQETQYF
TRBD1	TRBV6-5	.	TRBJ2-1	TGTGCCAGCAGTTTTACAGGGGCATCCTCCTACAATGAGCAGTTCTTC	CASSFTGASSYNEQFF
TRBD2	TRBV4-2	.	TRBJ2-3	TGTGCCAGCAGCCAAGGGACTAGCGGGGGGGCAGATACGCAGTATTTT	CASSQGTSGGADTQYF
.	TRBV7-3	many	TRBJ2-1	TGTGCCAGCAGCTTAGACGTGTCCGGGACATTCAATGAGCAGTTCTTC	CASSLDVSGTFNEQFF
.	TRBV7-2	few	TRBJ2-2	TGTGCCAGCAGCTTAGGGCGGGGCCGGACCGGGGAGCTGTTTTTT	CASSLGRGRTGELFF
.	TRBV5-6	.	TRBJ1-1	TGTGCCAGCAGCTTCGTTGGGGATGCTGAAGCTTTCTTT	CASSFVGDAEAFF
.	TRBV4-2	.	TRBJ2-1	TGTGCCAGCAGCGCCGGGCCGACATCCTACAATGAGCAGTTCTTC	CASSAGPTSYNEQFF
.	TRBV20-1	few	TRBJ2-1	TGCAGCGCTAGGTTAGGGGATGAGACCTACAATGAGCAGTTCTTC	CSARLGDETYNEQFF
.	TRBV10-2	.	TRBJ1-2	TGCGCCAGCACCACAGGGAGTGACTATGGCTACACCTTC	CASTTGSDYGYTF
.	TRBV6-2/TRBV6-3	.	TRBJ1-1	TGTGCCAGCAGTCCCAGTCCCGGCAGGGCAGTGCAAGCTTTCTTT	CASSPSPGRAVQAFF
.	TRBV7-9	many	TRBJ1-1	TGTGCCAGCAGCGCGACAGTGATGAACACTGAAGCTTTCTTT	CASSATVMNTEAFF
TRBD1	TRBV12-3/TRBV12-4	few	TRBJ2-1	TGTGCCAGCAGTTTACGGGGACAGGGTTCGTACAATGAGCAGTTCTTC	CASSLRGQGSYNEQFF
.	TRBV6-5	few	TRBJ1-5	TGTGCCAGCAGTTACAATGGGGGTCAGCCCCAGCATTTT	CASSYNGGQPQHF
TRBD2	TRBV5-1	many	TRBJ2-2	TGCGCCAGCAGCTTGGGTGAGCGGGGGAGGAACACCGGGGAGCTGTTTTTT	CASSLGERGRNTGELFF
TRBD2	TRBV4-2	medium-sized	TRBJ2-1	TGTGCCAGCAGCCAAGCTAGCGGGGGGGCCAATGAGCAGTTCTTC	CASSQASGGANEQFF
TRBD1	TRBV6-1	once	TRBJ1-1	TGTGCCAGCACCCCTGACAGGGTCGTAACTGAAGCTTTCTTT	CASTPDRVVTEAFF
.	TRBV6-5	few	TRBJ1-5	TGTGCCAGCAGTTACGGGGGGAACAATCAGCCCCAGCATTTT	CASSYGGNNQPQHF
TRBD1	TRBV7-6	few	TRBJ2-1	TGTGCCAGCAGCCCCCCGAGGACAGGGGGCAATGAGCAGTTCTTC	CASSPPRTGGNEQFF
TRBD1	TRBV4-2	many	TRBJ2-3	TGTGCCAGCAGCCATATGCCGGGACAGGGGGAGGTGGGCACAGATACGCAGTATTTT	CASSHMPGQGEVGTDTQYF
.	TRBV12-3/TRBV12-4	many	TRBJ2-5	TGTGCCAGCAGTTTTCGGGGGGAGACCCAGTACTTC	CASSFRGETQYF
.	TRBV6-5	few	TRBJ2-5	TGTGCCAGCAGTTACAACCCTCCTATAGGGTCGGAGACCCAGTACTTC	CASSYNPPIGSETQYF
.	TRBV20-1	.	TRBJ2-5	TGCAGTGCTAGGGGGCGGGGACGGACCCAGTACTTC	CSARGRGRTQYF
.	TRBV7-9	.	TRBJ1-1	TGTGCCAGCAGCTTAATTCCCACTGAAGCTTTCTTT	CASSLIPTEAFF
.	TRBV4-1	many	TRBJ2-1	TGCGCCAGCAGCCCCGGGCCCGGGGATGAGCAGTTCTTC	CASSPGPGDEQFF
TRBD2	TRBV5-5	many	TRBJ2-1	TGTGCCAGCAGCTTGGGGCTAGCGGGGGGCTATGAGCAGTTCTTC	CASSLGLAGGYEQFF
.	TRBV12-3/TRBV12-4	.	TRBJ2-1	TGTGCCAGCAGTCAACTGAGCTCCTACAATGAGCAGTTCTTC	CASSQLSSYNEQFF
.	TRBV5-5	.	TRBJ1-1	TGTGCCAGCAGCTTGGGAGGGACCCCTGAAGCTTTCTTT	CASSLGGTPEAFF
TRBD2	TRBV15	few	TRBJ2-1	TGTGCCACCAGCAGAGATAGGACTAGCGGGGGAGGGAATGAGCAGTTCTTC	CATSRDRTSGGGNEQFF
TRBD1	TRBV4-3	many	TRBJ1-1	TGCGCCAGCAGCCAAGAACTTTGGCAGGGGGACACTGAAGCTTTCTTT	CASSQELWQGDTEAFF
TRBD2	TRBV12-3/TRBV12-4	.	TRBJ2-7	TGTGCCAGCGTTACGGGGGGGCCCTATTCCGAGCAGTACTTC	CASVTGGPYSEQYF
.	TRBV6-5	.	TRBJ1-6	TGTGCCAGCAGTTACTCGATACATAGTTACGTCTCCTATAATTCACCCCTCCACTTT	CASSYSIHSYVSYNSPLHF
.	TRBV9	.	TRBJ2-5	TGTGCCAGCAGCTCAACACAAGAGACCCAGTACTTC	CASSSTQETQYF
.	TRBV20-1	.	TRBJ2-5	TGCAGTGCTAGACGGGTGAGGGTTTTGAAGACCCAGTACTTC	CSARRVRVLKTQYF
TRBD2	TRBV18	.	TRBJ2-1	TGTGCCAGCTCCAGAACTAGCGGGGGTTTCTATGAGCAGTTCTTC	CASSRTSGGFYEQFF
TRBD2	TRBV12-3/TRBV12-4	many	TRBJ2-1	TGTGCCAGCATTAATAGCGGGGGGTTATCAGATGAGCAGTTCTTC	CASINSGGLSDEQFF
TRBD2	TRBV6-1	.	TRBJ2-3	TGTGCCAGCAGCCCCCTCCCGACTAGCGGGGCGCGGGATACGCAGTATTTT	CASSPLPTSGARDTQYF
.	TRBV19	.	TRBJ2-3	TGTGCCAGTAGTATGAGGGCAGGGGTCTTGGGCACAGATACGCAGTATTTT	CASSMRAGVLGTDTQYF
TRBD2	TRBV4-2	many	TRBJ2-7	TGTGCCAGCAGCCCTTCTAGCGGGGGTGCCTACGAGCAGTACTTC	CASSPSSGGAYEQYF
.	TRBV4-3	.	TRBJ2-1	TGCGCCGGCAGCCAAGATGAAGGGACGGCATACAATGAGCAGTTCTTC	CAGSQDEGTAYNEQFF
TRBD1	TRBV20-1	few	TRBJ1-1	TGCAGTGCTAGAGATCTTGGTGGGACAGTCGAAGCTTTCTTT	CSARDLGGTVEAFF
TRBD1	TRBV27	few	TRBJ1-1	TGTGCCAGCAGGCCCGGACAGGGTAACACTGAAGCTTTCTTT	CASRPGQGNTEAFF
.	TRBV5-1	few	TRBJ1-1	TGCGCCAGCAGCCTCCTGGGACACACTGAAGCTTTCTTT	CASSLLGHTEAFF
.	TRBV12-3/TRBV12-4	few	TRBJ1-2	TGTGCCAGCAGTCTCTCGACAGTTATCTATGGCTACACCTTC	CASSLSTVIYGYTF
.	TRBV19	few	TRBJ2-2	TGTGCCAGCAGGGGCTCCGGGGAGCTGTTTTTT	CASRGSGELFF
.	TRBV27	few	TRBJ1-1	TGTGCCAGCACCCCCTGGGGGGGTAGAGTCACTGAAGCTTTCTTT	CASTPWGGRVTEAFF
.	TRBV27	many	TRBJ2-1	TGTGCCAGCAGTTTGGGGGAGCTGGGGTCCTACAATGAGCAGTTCTTC	CASSLGELGSYNEQFF
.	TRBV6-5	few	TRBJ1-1	TGTGCCAGCAGTTACGGTTCTGGGGTCCCTGAAGCTTTCTTT	CASSYGSGVPEAFF
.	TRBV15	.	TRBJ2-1	TGTGCCACCAGCAGCCTTGGATACAATGAGCAGTTCTTC	CATSSLGYNEQFF
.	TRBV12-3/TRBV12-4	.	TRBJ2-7	TGTGCCAGCAGTTACCTGCGGGGATTCTACGAGCAGTACTTC	CASSYLRGFYEQYF
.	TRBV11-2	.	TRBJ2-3	TGTGCCAGCAGCTTATACAGGGTGAGCACAGATACGCAGTATTTT	CASSLYRVSTDTQYF
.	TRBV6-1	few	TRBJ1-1	TGTGCCACCGACTCCAAGGAGACCCACACTGAAGCTTTCTTT	CATDSKETHTEAFF